These T cell receptor beta chains were read from a single sample in a study of beta chain features in type 1 diabetes. Repertoires were generated with immunoSEQ multiplex PCR, while TCRdb's copy carries only in-frame clones and drops some. The top ten hold 0.08% to 0.095% of the sample, which has a few hundred thousand clones, around 16% seen once. Sequenced sample: naive CD4+ T cells from blood. These receptors were taken from a man aged 30 to 39 with type 1 diabetes. The CDR3 runs from the conserved cysteine through the conserved F or W. Fields, in order: clone size, D gene, J gene, V gene, CDR3 protein, CDR3 DNA. A D gene is named only where the DNA matches it firmly. Clone size is stated in some rows and not others, as once, few, many or a class when expanded.

size: few
D: .
J: TRBJ2-3
V: TRBV27
CDR3: CASNDGDTQYF
DNA: TGTGCCAGCAATGACGGAGATACGCAGTATTTT

size: few
D: .
J: TRBJ2-7
V: TRBV25-1
CDR3: CASSVSGSYEQYF
DNA: TGTGCCAGCAGTGTATCAGGGTCCTACGAGCAGTACTTC

size: .
D: .
J: TRBJ2-1
V: TRBV28
CDR3: CASGGRAPRNNEQFF
DNA: TGTGCCAGCGGGGGCCGGGCCCCGAGGAACAATGAGCAGTTCTTC

size: .
D: TRBD1
J: TRBJ2-7
V: TRBV18
CDR3: CASSPGTGSSYEQYF
DNA: TGTGCCAGCTCACCTGGGACAGGTAGCTCCTACGAGCAGTACTTC

size: .
D: .
J: TRBJ2-7
V: TRBV2
CDR3: CASSYDLAYEQYF
DNA: TGTGCCAGCAGTTACGACTTAGCCTACGAGCAGTACTTC

size: few
D: TRBD2
J: TRBJ2-3
V: TRBV25-1
CDR3: CASSESGRATDTQYF
DNA: TGTGCCAGCAGTGAAAGCGGGAGGGCCACAGATACGCAGTATTTT

size: few
D: TRBD2
J: TRBJ2-1
V: TRBV29-1
CDR3: CSVVGLAGGNEQFF
DNA: TGCAGCGTTGTTGGACTAGCGGGAGGAAATGAGCAGTTCTTC

size: few
D: .
J: TRBJ2-3
V: TRBV25-1
CDR3: CASSSSTITDTQYF
DNA: TGTGCCAGCAGCTCCTCCACTATCACAGATACGCAGTATTTT

size: few
D: TRBD2
J: TRBJ2-7
V: TRBV7-9
CDR3: CASSELAESSYEQYF
DNA: TGTGCCAGCAGCGAGCTAGCGGAGAGCTCCTACGAGCAGTACTTC

size: .
D: .
J: TRBJ2-3
V: TRBV20-1
CDR3: CSAEGVDTQYF
DNA: TGCAGTGCTGAGGGGGTAGATACGCAGTATTTT

size: .
D: TRBD2
J: TRBJ2-3
V: TRBV5-1
CDR3: CASSLGLAGSTDTQYF
DNA: TGCGCCAGCAGCTTGGGACTAGCAGGAAGCACAGATACGCAGTATTTT

size: .
D: .
J: TRBJ2-2
V: TRBV19
CDR3: CASSTTGANTGELFF
DNA: TGTGCCAGTAGTACGACAGGAGCGAACACCGGGGAGCTGTTTTTT

size: .
D: .
J: TRBJ2-5
V: TRBV29-1
CDR3: CSVEGSGETQYF
DNA: TGCAGCGTTGAGGGGTCCGGGGAGACCCAGTACTTC

size: once
D: .
J: TRBJ1-5
V: TRBV7-9
CDR3: CASVDGRSNQPQHF
DNA: TGTGCCAGCGTCGACGGGCGAAGCAATCAGCCCCAGCATTTT

size: few
D: TRBD1
J: TRBJ1-2
V: TRBV9
CDR3: CASSVTGGSGYTF
DNA: TGTGCCAGCAGCGTAACAGGGGGAAGTGGCTACACCTTC

size: few
D: TRBD1
J: TRBJ2-1
V: TRBV28
CDR3: CASKEPGQSYNEQFF
DNA: TGTGCCAGCAAAGAGCCGGGACAGTCCTACAATGAGCAGTTCTTC

size: few
D: TRBD1
J: TRBJ1-3
V: TRBV7-6
CDR3: CASSSLRDRGGGNTIYF
DNA: TGTGCCAGCAGCTCCCTCCGGGACAGGGGTGGTGGAAACACCATATATTTT

size: .
D: TRBD1
J: TRBJ2-7
V: TRBV6-6
CDR3: CAGNDRASSYEQYF
DNA: TGTGCCGGAAACGACAGGGCGAGCTCCTACGAGCAGTACTTC

size: .
D: .
J: TRBJ2-3
V: TRBV7-8
CDR3: CASSLGTVGDTQYF
DNA: TGTGCCAGCAGCTTGGGGACTGTGGGGGATACGCAGTATTTT

size: few
D: .
J: TRBJ2-7
V: TRBV6-5
CDR3: CASSPDPTYEQYF
DNA: TGTGCCAGCAGCCCGGATCCCACCTACGAGCAGTACTTC

size: few
D: .
J: TRBJ1-3
V: TRBV7-9
CDR3: CASSLAGTSGNTIYF
DNA: TGTGCCAGCAGCTTAGCTGGGACATCTGGAAACACCATATATTTT

size: .
D: .
J: TRBJ2-1
V: TRBV30
CDR3: CACPARSSYNEQFF
DNA: TGTGCCTGCCCCGCTCGAAGCTCCTACAATGAGCAGTTCTTC

size: .
D: .
J: TRBJ2-3
V: TRBV7-9
CDR3: CASSLAPTDTQYF
DNA: TGTGCCAGCAGCTTAGCGCCCACAGATACGCAGTATTTT

size: few
D: .
J: TRBJ2-7
V: TRBV29-1
CDR3: CSVEDESEQYF
DNA: TGCAGCGTTGAAGATGAGTCCGAGCAGTACTTC

size: .
D: TRBD1
J: TRBJ2-2
V: TRBV15
CDR3: CATSSLTGQSTGELFF
DNA: TGTGCCACCAGCAGCCTGACAGGGCAGAGCACCGGGGAGCTGTTTTTT

size: .
D: TRBD1
J: TRBJ2-1
V: TRBV19
CDR3: CASSVNRGLGYNEQFF
DNA: TGTGCCAGTAGTGTCAACAGGGGGTTGGGCTACAATGAGCAGTTCTTC

size: few
D: .
J: TRBJ2-1
V: TRBV27
CDR3: CASSFPGADNEQFF
DNA: TGTGCCAGCAGTTTCCCGGGAGCGGATAATGAGCAGTTCTTC

size: many
D: .
J: TRBJ2-3
V: TRBV5-4
CDR3: CASSLETDTQYF
DNA: TGTGCCAGCAGCTTGGAGACAGATACGCAGTATTTT

size: few
D: TRBD1
J: TRBJ2-1
V: TRBV10-3
CDR3: CAIRPGQEYNEQFF
DNA: TGTGCCATCAGGCCGGGACAGGAATACAATGAGCAGTTCTTC

size: .
D: TRBD1
J: TRBJ2-5
V: TRBV30
CDR3: CAWSAGTGRTQYF
DNA: TGTGCCTGGAGCGCCGGGACAGGACGGACCCAGTACTTC

size: .
D: .
J: TRBJ1-3
V: TRBV29-1
CDR3: CSVDPARNTIYF
DNA: TGCAGCGTTGACCCCGCGAGAAACACCATATATTTT

size: few
D: .
J: TRBJ1-2
V: TRBV29-1
CDR3: CSATQSNYGYTF
DNA: TGCAGCGCGACCCAGAGTAACTATGGCTACACCTTC

size: few
D: TRBD2
J: TRBJ2-1
V: TRBV9
CDR3: CASSPGTSHNEQFF
DNA: TGTGCCAGCAGCCCGGGGACTAGCCACAATGAGCAGTTCTTC

size: few
D: .
J: TRBJ2-3
V: TRBV27
CDR3: CASSNGGGGRIRTDTQYF
DNA: TGTGCCAGCAGTAATGGAGGGGGCGGGAGGATCAGAACAGATACGCAGTATTTT

size: few
D: .
J: TRBJ2-1
V: TRBV9
CDR3: CASSVVGSYNEQFF
DNA: TGTGCCAGCAGCGTAGTGGGTTCCTACAATGAGCAGTTCTTC

size: few
D: .
J: TRBJ1-3
V: TRBV30
CDR3: CAWSKKGAGNTIYF
DNA: TGTGCCTGGAGTAAGAAGGGAGCGGGAAACACCATATATTTT

size: .
D: TRBD1
J: TRBJ2-5
V: TRBV29-1
CDR3: CSVRTGVGETQYF
DNA: TGCAGCGTTCGGACAGGGGTAGGGGAGACCCAGTACTTC

size: .
D: TRBD2
J: TRBJ2-7
V: TRBV19
CDR3: CASSSDPSGGTWNEQYF
DNA: TGTGCCAGTAGCTCAGACCCTAGCGGGGGTACTTGGAACGAGCAGTACTTC

size: .
D: .
J: TRBJ2-3
V: TRBV7-9
CDR3: CASSFGTGPSTDTQYF
DNA: TGTGCCAGCAGCTTCGGTACCGGTCCTAGCACAGATACGCAGTATTTT

size: .
D: .
J: TRBJ2-7
V: TRBV28
CDR3: CASSLGREYEQYF
DNA: TGTGCCAGCAGTTTAGGGCGAGAATACGAGCAGTACTTC

size: .
D: TRBD2
J: TRBJ2-7
V: TRBV5-1
CDR3: CASSLVTSGNYEQYF
DNA: TGCGCCAGCAGCTTGGTAACTAGCGGAAACTACGAGCAGTACTTC

size: few
D: .
J: TRBJ2-4
V: TRBV6-1
CDR3: CASSEIQELQNIQYF
DNA: TGTGCCAGCAGTGAAATCCAGGAGCTACAAAACATTCAGTACTTC